This TCR beta chain appears in the sequencing data of a study of T cell responses to AZD1222 COVID-19 vaccine. The CDR3 consists of 16 residues. Germline CDR1 is LGHNA and CDR2 is YNFKEQ. V shed 4 bases and J shed 8 bases, with 23 bases lying between them. Assay used: immunoSEQ multiplex PCR; TCRdb lists only in-frame clones, some missing. The sample carries around 110,000 clones, around 87% recorded once. The clonotype was recovered from an adult in good health. The sample consisted of peripheral blood, taken on day 0 of AZD1222 vaccination. V is TRBV4-2 and J is TRBJ1-2; possibly TRBD1 for D (6 bases). CDR3 amino acids: CASSPPPGALVWGYTF. CDR3 coding DNA: TGTGCCAGCAGCCCACCTCCGGGGGCGCTTGTTTGGGGCTACACCTTC.